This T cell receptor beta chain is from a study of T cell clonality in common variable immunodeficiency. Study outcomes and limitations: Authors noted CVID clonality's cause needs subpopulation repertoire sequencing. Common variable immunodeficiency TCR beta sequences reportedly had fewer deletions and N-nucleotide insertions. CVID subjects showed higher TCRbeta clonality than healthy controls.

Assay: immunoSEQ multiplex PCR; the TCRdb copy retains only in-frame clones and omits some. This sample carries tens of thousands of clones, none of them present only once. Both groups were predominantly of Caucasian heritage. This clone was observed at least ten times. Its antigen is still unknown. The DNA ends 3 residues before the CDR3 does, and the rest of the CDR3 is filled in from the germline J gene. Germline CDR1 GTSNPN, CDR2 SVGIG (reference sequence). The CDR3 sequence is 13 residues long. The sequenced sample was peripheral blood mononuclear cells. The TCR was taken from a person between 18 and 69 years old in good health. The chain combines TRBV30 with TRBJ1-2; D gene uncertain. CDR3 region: CAWSVNTLRGYTF. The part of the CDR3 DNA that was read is TGTGCCTGGAGTGTAAACACCCTGAGGGGC.